This T cell receptor beta chain originates from a study of human CD8 memory T cell subsets. Libraries for TCR beta were constructed using UMI-labeled 5' RACE. TCRdb reanalyzed the 5' RACE reads and collapses them to one entry per CDR3 protein, without DNA. This listing includes 15,000 to 20,000 distinct CDR3 sequences. Healthy donors supplied buffy coats, and the PBMC came from them. There are 17 residues in the CDR3. CDR1 and CDR2 from the germline V gene are SEHNR and FQNEAQ (reference sequence). Sequencing was done on a sample of CD8+ stem-like memory T cells (TSCM and TCM) sorted from PBMCs. Subset defined: stem-like memory CD8 T cells (TSTEM), CCR7+ PD-1- TIGIT-. This chain links TRBV7-9 with TRBJ2-2; TCRdb returns TRBD1, unconfirmable since there is no DNA. The clonotype comes from a human donor in good health. CDR3 protein: CASSFPTEARITGELFF.